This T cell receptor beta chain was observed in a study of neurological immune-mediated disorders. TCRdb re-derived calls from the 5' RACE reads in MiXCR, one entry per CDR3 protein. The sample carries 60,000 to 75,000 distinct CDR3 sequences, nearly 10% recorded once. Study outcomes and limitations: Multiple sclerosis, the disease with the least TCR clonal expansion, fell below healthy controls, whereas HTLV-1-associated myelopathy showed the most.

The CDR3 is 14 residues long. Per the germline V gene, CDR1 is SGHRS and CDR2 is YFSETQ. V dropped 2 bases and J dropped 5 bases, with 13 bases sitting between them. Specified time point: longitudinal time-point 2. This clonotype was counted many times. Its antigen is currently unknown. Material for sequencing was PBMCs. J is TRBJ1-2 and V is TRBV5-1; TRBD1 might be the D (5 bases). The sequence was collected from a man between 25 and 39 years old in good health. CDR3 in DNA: TGCGCCAGCAGCTTTGGGGGGACGACATATGGCTACACCTTC. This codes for CASSFGGTTYGYTF.